This T cell receptor (beta chain) was recovered during a study of blood T cell repertoires in COVID-19. Overall study context: Acute and convalescent COVID-19 samples came from the United States, Italy and Spain. PBMCs, B-cell-depleted T cells, or T cells provided the cDNA or gDNA that made up the material.

Authors' methods: Reference gene primer amplification gave estimated nucleated cell counts. The method was immunoSEQ multiplex PCR; TCRdb's version includes in-frame clones alone and lacks a portion of them. V and J calls and clone size follow that table, whereas D and trimming were derived from the DNA. The top ten hold roughly 17% of the sample, which has tens of thousands of clones, 88% seen once. Germline V CDR1 and CDR2: MNHEY, SVGAGI. The CDR3 contains 13 residues. V was pared by 7 bases and J by 1 base, with 9 bases between. The sequenced sample was peripheral blood. The source is a man between 65 and 85 years old with acute or convalescent COVID-19. The chain carries TRBV6-5 and TRBJ2-3; D is uncertain. CDR3 sequence reads: CASKWPGTDTQYF. DNA of the CDR3: TGTGCCAGCAAGTGGCCTGGCACAGATACGCAGTATTTT.